This TCR beta chain was captured by sequencing in a study of cytomegalovirus exposure and HLA in healthy donors. Broader study findings: Cytomegalovirus association was assigned to about 150 TCR beta chains.

The CDR3 is 13 residues long. Trimming took 1 base from V and 4 from J, leaving 8 bases between them. Germline CDR1 reads SGDLS; CDR2 reads YYNGEE. The PCR was carried out with 60 Vbeta primers and 13 Jbeta primers. Method: immunoSEQ multiplex PCR; TCRdb's copy keeps in-frame clones and lacks some. This sample carries around 170,000 clones, about three quarters of them seen once, and the ten largest clones take roughly 7%. As for this clone: Its antigen is still unknown.

The sequence derives from a woman in her thirties or forties in good health and CMV-seropositive. V and J are TRBV9 and TRBJ2-5, with a possible D match to TRBD1 (6 bases). Sequences were obtained from PBMCs. CDR3: CASSVTGRETQYF. In DNA form, the CDR3 reads TGTGCCAGCAGCGTAACAGGGAGAGAGACCCAGTACTTC.